In its sample, the clone carrying this T cell receptor beta chain was seen once. The data were obtained in a study of blood T cell repertoires in COVID-19. Study as a whole: T cells, B-cell-depleted T cells, or PBMCs supplied cDNA or gDNA.

Study processing details: By means of reference gene primer amplification, nucleated cell counts were estimated. TCRdb's copy holds only in-frame clones and misses some; the assay was immunoSEQ multiplex PCR. The DNA was the basis for D and trimming; V, J and clone size are from that table. The profile shows 300,000 or so clones, 70% to 90% of them singletons. Living in 20 to 30 US areas, the participants were between about 18 and 100 years of age. Membership in each cohort depended on participant-reported clinical history. This CDR3 is 16 amino acids long. Germline loops: CDR1 SGHVS, CDR2 FQNEAQ. V was pared by 5 bases and J by 7 bases, with 14 bases of the junction left unmatched.

The sequence came from a woman aged 40 to 50 with acute COVID-19. The sequencing input was PBMCs or T cells enriched from blood (not recorded which). The rearrangement joins TRBV7-8 to TRBJ2-7; 10 nucleotides line up with TRBD2. The CDR3 reads CASSTTGTSAQREQYF. CDR3 nucleotides: TGTGCCAGCAGCACAACCGGGACTAGCGCCCAGAGGGAGCAGTACTTC.